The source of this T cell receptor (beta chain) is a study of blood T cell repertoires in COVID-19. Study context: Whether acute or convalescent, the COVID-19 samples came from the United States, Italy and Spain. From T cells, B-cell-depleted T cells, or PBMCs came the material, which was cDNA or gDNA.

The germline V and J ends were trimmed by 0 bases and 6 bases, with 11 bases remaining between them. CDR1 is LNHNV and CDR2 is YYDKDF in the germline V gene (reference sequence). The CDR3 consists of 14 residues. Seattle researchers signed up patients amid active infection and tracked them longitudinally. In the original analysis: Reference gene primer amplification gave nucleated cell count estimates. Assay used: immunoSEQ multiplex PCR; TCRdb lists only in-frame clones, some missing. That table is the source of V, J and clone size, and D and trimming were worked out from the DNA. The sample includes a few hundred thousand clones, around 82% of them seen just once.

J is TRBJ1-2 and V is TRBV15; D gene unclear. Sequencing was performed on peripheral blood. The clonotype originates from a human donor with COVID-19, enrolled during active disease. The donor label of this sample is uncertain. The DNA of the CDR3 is TGTGCCACCAGCAGAGACCGATCCGGGGATGGCTACACCTTC. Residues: CATSRDRSGDGYTF.